This entry features one T cell receptor (beta chain) sequence. Germline V CDR1 and CDR2: MNHEY, SVGAGI. The CDR3 consists of 15 residues. V lost 5 bases to trimming and J lost 5 bases; unmatched junction nucleotides: 8. This sample was taken from a study of blood T cell repertoires in COVID-19. Study context: Nucleic acid was either cDNA or gDNA, and it came from T cells, B-cell-depleted T cells, or PBMCs.

How the authors handled the data: Cell counts per sample came from amplifying reference gene primers. The data were produced by immunoSEQ multiplex PCR, yet TCRdb's version contains in-frame clones alone and is incomplete. That table gives V, J and clone size, and the DNA gave D and trimming. The table includes over 25,000 clones, about 88% detected once. This sequence was found in an older man with active or convalescent COVID-19. The sequencing sample was made of peripheral blood. The chain links TRBV6-5 to TRBJ2-1; TRBD2 matches at 8 bases. This CDR3 reads CASSPTGGWDNEQFF. CDR3 bases: TGTGCCAGCAGTCCCACGGGAGGGTGGGACAATGAGCAGTTCTTC.